Shown below are 2 T cell receptor beta chains from a single sample sequenced in a study of T cell responses to AZD1222 COVID-19 vaccine. The repertoire was sequenced with immunoSEQ multiplex PCR; TCRdb's copy has only in-frame clones and lacks some. The sample has roughly 200,000 clones; 90% to 95% are singletons. The specimen comprised peripheral blood, sampled 28 days after the second AZD1222 dose. The source is an adult who received the AZD1222 COVID-19 vaccine.

This clone was picked up one time. The junction differs from germline at one of its ends, possibly a read error. This chain uses TRBV24-1 with TRBJ2-6; 8 bases match TRBD1. The CDR3 covers 18 residues. In germline, CDR1 is KGHDR, CDR2 SFDVKD. CDR3 bases: TGTGCCACCAGCGATTTGCCAGGGGGCATCCCTGGGGCCAACGTCCTGACTTTC. Translated, it gives CATSDLPGGIPGANVLTF.

The V gene is TRBV10-3, the J gene TRBJ2-1, with D maybe TRBD2 (5 bases). Trimming stripped 0 bases from V and 5 bases from J, with 14 bases between. Per the germline V gene, CDR1 is ENHRY and CDR2 is SYGVKD. The CDR3 has 16 amino acids. The CDR3 protein is CAISESLAPPDNEQFF. CDR3 in DNA: TGTGCCATCAGTGAGTCGCTAGCCCCCCCGGACAATGAGCAGTTCTTC.